The rows below give T cell receptor beta chains drawn from one sample of a study of blood T cell repertoires in COVID-19. The method was immunoSEQ multiplex PCR; TCRdb's version includes in-frame clones alone and lacks a portion of them. The sample lists under 130,000 clones, around 86% occurring once. The sample was peripheral blood. The receptors were gathered from a man aged 45-60 years with acute or convalescent COVID-19. Each CDR3 is given with its conserved first and last residue. D genes are given only for firm matches. The size of a clone is reported for some rows only, either as once, few or many, or as a class for expanded clones.

TRBV4-1	TRBJ1-3	.	.	TGCGCCAGCAGCCAAGGCGTTCTCTCTGGAAACACCATATATTTT	CASSQGVLSGNTIYF
TRBV19	TRBJ2-1	.	.	TGTGCCAGTAGTATTTACGGGAGAAGCTACAATGAGCAGTTCTTC	CASSIYGRSYNEQFF
TRBV28	TRBJ2-7	.	.	TGTGCCAGCAGTTTGTCACTAGCCTCCTACGAGCAGTACTTC	CASSLSLASYEQYF
TRBV12-3/TRBV12-4	TRBJ1-2	.	.	TGTGCCAGCAGCCTTCCGGGTGGCTATGGCTACACCTTC	CASSLPGGYGYTF
TRBV2	TRBJ2-2	TRBD1	.	TGTGCCAGCAGTTGGGACAGCCCGAACACCGGGGAGCTGTTTTTT	CASSWDSPNTGELFF
TRBV28	TRBJ1-5	TRBD1	.	TGTGCCAGCAGTTATGGGACAGGGAGTGGCAATCAGCCCCAGCATTTT	CASSYGTGSGNQPQHF
TRBV18	TRBJ1-1	TRBD1	.	TGTGCCAGCTCCACCGGGACAGGGTATCGCACTGAAGCTTTCTTT	CASSTGTGYRTEAFF
TRBV6-2/TRBV6-3	TRBJ2-2	TRBD1	.	TGTGCCAGCAGTCCAGACACCGGGACAGAGGGCACCGGGGAGCTGTTTTTT	CASSPDTGTEGTGELFF
TRBV21-1	TRBJ1-5	.	.	TGTGCCAGACGCCAGGGGTTCGGACAGCCCCAGCATTTT	CARRQGFGQPQHF
TRBV29-1	TRBJ2-1	TRBD2	.	TGCAGCGTTGACGGAGGACTAGGGTACAATGAGCAGTTCTTC	CSVDGGLGYNEQFF
TRBV19	TRBJ2-3	TRBD2	.	TGTGCCAGTAGTTTCCTAAGCGGGGGAATCACAGATACGCAGTATTTT	CASSFLSGGITDTQYF
TRBV24-1	TRBJ2-2	TRBD2	.	TGTGCCACCAGTGACCCCCGGGGGGCCGGGGAGCTGTTTTTT	CATSDPRGAGELFF
TRBV7-8	TRBJ2-5	.	.	TGTGCCAGCAACAAAAACGGGGGAGGCGAGACCCAGTACTTC	CASNKNGGGETQYF
TRBV15	TRBJ1-2	TRBD1	.	TGTGCCACCAGCAGGGACAGGGGTATTGGCTACACCTTC	CATSRDRGIGYTF
TRBV28	TRBJ1-2	.	once	TGTGCCAGCAGTTTAACGGAGAACTATGGCTACACCTTC	CASSLTENYGYTF
TRBV30	TRBJ2-7	TRBD2	.	TGTGCCGCGTTCGGGGGGAATCCTTCCGAGCAGTACTTC	CAAFGGNPSEQYF
TRBV27	TRBJ1-5	.	.	TGTGCCAGCAGTTTATCGACTCCGGACACGGCCCTCCGTCCCCAGCATTTT	CASSLSTPDTALRPQHF
TRBV6-1	TRBJ2-7	.	.	TGTGCCAGCAGTGAAACCTTGGGGCGAAACGAGCAGTACTTC	CASSETLGRNEQYF
TRBV7-9	TRBJ1-1	TRBD1	.	TGTGCCAGCAGCGGATGGACAGGGGCTTTCATGAACACTGAAGCTTTCTTT	CASSGWTGAFMNTEAFF
TRBV7-3	TRBJ2-2	TRBD2	.	TGTGCCAGCAGCCAAGCCCGGACTAGCGGGAGGGGGAACACCGGGGAGCTGTTTTTT	CASSQARTSGRGNTGELFF
TRBV10-1	TRBJ1-1	TRBD1	.	TGCGCCAGCAGTGCGGACAGGGTCGTATCTGAAGCTTTCTTT	CASSADRVVSEAFF
TRBV5-1	TRBJ2-1	.	.	TGCGCCAGCAGCCCCTTGGGTCGGGAGCTTACGGGTGAGCAGTTCTTC	CASSPLGRELTGEQFF
TRBV2	TRBJ2-7	.	.	TGTGCCAGCAGACAGGGTCTCGCCTACGAGCAGTACTTC	CASRQGLAYEQYF
TRBV30	TRBJ2-7	TRBD1	.	TGTGCCTGGGGCGGGACAGGGGGCTACGAGCAGTACTTC	CAWGGTGGYEQYF